This is a list of T cell receptor beta chains from one sample in a study of identical twins. TCRdb re-called the 5' RACE reads with MiXCR, one entry per CDR3 protein. The table lists hundreds of thousands of distinct CDR3 sequences, roughly 10% of them singletons, with approximately 5.1% in the top ten. Input material: memory (CD45RO+) T cells sorted from blood. All receptors derive from a woman between 18 and 30 years old in good health. Both conserved end residues are trimmed from each CDR3. The size entry is marked missing in some rows and otherwise reads once, few, many or a size class.

size	V	J	CDR3
-	TRBV27	TRBJ2-2	ASRSLGALGAGELF
-	TRBV7-2	TRBJ2-7	ASSPAGTSAEQY
-	TRBV30	TRBJ2-1	AWSLKTLATDNEQF
few	TRBV28	TRBJ2-1	ASSTGTSANEQF
few	TRBV9	TRBJ2-4	ASSLRSERPSTAKNIQY
-	TRBV7-2	TRBJ2-7	ASSLARGAEQY
-	TRBV12-3/TRBV12-4	TRBJ2-2	ASSFSRPVPI
few	TRBV20-1	TRBJ2-1	SARLGSADNEQF
many	TRBV7-2	TRBJ1-1	ASSFTANTEAF
many	TRBV20-1	TRBJ2-4	SAREGPGQTIKAKNIQY
few	TRBV14	TRBJ1-6	ASSPAPLGSPLH
few	TRBV19	TRBJ2-7	ASSIVPGGLYEQY
-	TRBV19	TRBJ2-2	ASTNRFGELF
many	TRBV20-1	TRBJ1-3	SALGTGDGNTIY
few	TRBV6-1	TRBJ2-2	AGKTGNTGELF
many	TRBV6-1	TRBJ1-2	ASSRTGARRGYT
-	TRBV5-6	TRBJ2-1	ASSWGDNYNEQF
-	TRBV20-1	TRBJ2-5	SAFDRQETQY
-	TRBV18	TRBJ1-6	ASSPASSYNSPLH
many	TRBV5-1	TRBJ2-3	ASRSGTSGLTDTQY
-	TRBV11-2	TRBJ1-1	ASSFIENTEAF
-	TRBV27	TRBJ2-5	ASSPPLRPETQY
-	TRBV12-3/TRBV12-4	TRBJ2-7	ASSPGPTYEQY
-	TRBV29-1	TRBJ2-5	SVETGWETQY
few	TRBV7-9	TRBJ1-1	ASSGGQGAFEAF
-	TRBV2	TRBJ2-1	ASSFSRLAGAAEQF